This T cell receptor beta chain was observed in a study of T cell responses to AZD1222 COVID-19 vaccine. Regarding the study as a whole: The reported proportion of spike-specific TCRs targeting unmutated variant regions was nearly half. Donors were chiefly white British, with a greater number of females, and clonal diversity was perhaps underestimated.

Note on this clone: Its antigen is currently unknown.

Germline CDR1 and CDR2: SGHVS and FNYEAQ. This CDR3 spans 15 amino acids. The trim removed 4 bases at V and 4 bases at J, leaving 9 bases unmatched. Profiled with immunoSEQ multiplex PCR; TCRdb holds only in-frame clones, not every one. The sample gives 90,000 to 120,000 clones, about nine tenths of which show up once; approximately 4% is in the top ten. The chain has TRBV7-6 and TRBJ2-7; 8 bases line up with TRBD2. The sequences come from peripheral blood, collected on day 0 of AZD1222 vaccination. This TCR came from an adult in good health. In nucleotides, the CDR3 is TGTGCCAGCAGCTCCCAGTCCAGCGGGGGTTACGAGCAGTACTTC. Translation: CASSSQSSGGYEQYF.